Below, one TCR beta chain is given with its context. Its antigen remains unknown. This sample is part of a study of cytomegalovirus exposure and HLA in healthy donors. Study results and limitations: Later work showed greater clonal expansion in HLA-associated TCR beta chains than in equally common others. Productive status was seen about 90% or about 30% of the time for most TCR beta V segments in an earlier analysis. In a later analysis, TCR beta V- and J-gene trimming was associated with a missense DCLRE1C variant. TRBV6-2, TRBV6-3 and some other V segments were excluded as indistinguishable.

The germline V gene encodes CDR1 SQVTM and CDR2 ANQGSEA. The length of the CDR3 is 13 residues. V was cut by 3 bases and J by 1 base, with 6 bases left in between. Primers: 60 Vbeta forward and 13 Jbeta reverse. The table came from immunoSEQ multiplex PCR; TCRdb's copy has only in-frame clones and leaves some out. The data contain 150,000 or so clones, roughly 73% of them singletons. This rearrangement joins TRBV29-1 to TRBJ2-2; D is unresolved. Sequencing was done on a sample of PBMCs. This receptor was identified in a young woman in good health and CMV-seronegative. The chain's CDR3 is CSVDVKNTGELFF. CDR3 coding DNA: TGCAGCGTTGATGTCAAGAACACCGGGGAGCTGTTTTTT.